One sample yielded the 9 T cell receptor beta chains listed below, sequenced in a study of T cell repertoires in cytomegalovirus infection (dated by TCRdb to about 2019). Their cognate antigens are unknown. TCRdb names Illumina HiSeq 1500 as the instrument used. Using fastp trimming at Q25 and MiXCR clonotype assembly, TCRdb reanalyzed the public sequencing data and kept in-frame beta chains. All rows with the same CDR3 protein become a single entry with the most common DNA and genes. The sample has more than 250,000 distinct CDR3 sequences on record, around 25% of them singletons. The ten most abundant clones make up roughly 14% of the sample. The label giving this sample's treatment or condition can be read as: in vitro stimulation with specific CMV peptide epitopes to enrich CMV-specific T cells. The sequencing here drew on cultured PBMCs, taken from culture after CMV antigen stimulation. All receptors derive from a human donor in good health (CMV status not recorded). Some clones in this sample may be carry-over from other donors' samples.

This clonotype was counted between two and nine times. This chain uses TRBV6-2 or TRBV6-3 with TRBJ2-3; no clear D gene. Trimming pared 2 bases from V and 3 bases from J, leaving 6 bases between. The CDR3 is made up of 13 amino acids. Germline-derived CDR1 and CDR2 are MNHEY and SVGEGT. The CDR3 DNA sequence: TGTGCCAGCAGTTACACGGATACAGATACGCAGTATTTT. This encodes CASSYTDTDTQYF.

The V and J genes are TRBV28 and TRBJ1-5; D is ambiguous. CDR1 MDHEN and CDR2 SYDVKM come from the germline V gene. Trimming removed 1 base from V and 0 bases from J, with 10 bases in between. The CDR3 runs to 16 residues. CDR3 amino acids: CASSLLGRHSNQPQHF. CDR3 coding DNA: TGTGCCAGCAGTTTATTAGGGAGGCATAGCAATCAGCCCCAGCATTTT. Variable domain in full (rest from reference TRBV28 and TRBJ1-5): DVKVTQSSRYLVKRTGEKVFLECVQDMDHENMFWYRQDPGLGLRLIYFSYDVKMKEKGDIPEGYSVSREKKERFSLILESASTNQTSMYLCASSLLGRHSNQPQHFGDGTRLSIL.

The chain uses TRBV7-6 and TRBJ2-7; TRBD1 matches 8 bases. V shed 1 base, J shed 3 bases, and the junction held 5 bases outside the gene matches. The CDR3 is 15 residues long. Germline V gene sequence: CDR1 SGHVS, CDR2 FNYEAQ. The CDR3 nucleotides read TGTGCCAGCAGCTTAGGGCTTGGGACAGGCTACGAGCAGTACTTC. It codes for CASSLGLGTGYEQYF.

This clonotype was recorded a few times. CDR3 sequence: CASSERTPTQYF. DNA of the CDR3: TGTGCCAGCAGTGAACGGACACCCACGCAGTATTTT. The chain is built from TRBV2 and TRBJ2-3, with a tentative D call TRBD1 (5 bases). The CDR3 has 12 residues. Trimming removed 2 bases from V and 9 bases from J, with 9 bases in between. The germline CDR1 and CDR2 sequences are SNHLY and FYNNEI. Full variable domain (outside the CDR3, taken from reference TRBV2 and TRBJ2-3): EPEVTQTPSHQVTQMGQEVILRCVPISNHLYFYWYRQILGQKVEFLVSFYNNEISEKSEIFDDQFSVERPDGSNFTLKIRSTKLEDSAMYFCASSERTPTQYFGPGTRLTVL.

This clonotype showed up just a few times. This chain connects TRBV20-1 to TRBJ2-2; 9 bases map to TRBD2. The junction had 5 bases not matched to a gene; V was cut back by 1 base and J by 5 bases. The germline CDR1 and CDR2 sequences are DFQATT and SNEGSKA (reference sequence). The CDR3 length is 15 residues. The CDR3 spells CSARAVAGDTGELFF. The CDR3 DNA reads TGCAGTGCTAGAGCCGTAGCGGGAGATACCGGGGAGCTGTTTTTT.

CDR3: CASRHTTGTEKLFF. For the CDR3, the DNA is TGTGCCAGCAGACATACGACAGGGACTGAAAAACTGTTTTTT. This chain links TRBV28 with TRBJ1-4; 7 bases match TRBD1. The CDR3 spans 14 residues. CDR1 is MDHEN and CDR2 is SYDVKM in the germline V gene. Trimming removed 6 bases from V and 7 bases from J; junction bases left unmatched: 8.

This chain links TRBV4-1 with TRBJ1-6, with D possibly matching TRBD1 (6 bases). The CDR3 runs 16 residues. CDR1 is MGHRA, CDR2 YSYEKL, per germline. V lost 0 bases and J lost 6, with 12 bases in between. CDR3 nucleotides: TGCGCCAGCAGCCAAGATTGGACAGCCTTTAATTCACCCCTCCACTTT. This translates into CASSQDWTAFNSPLHF.

This clonotype was seen a few times. This chain uses TRBV5-1 with TRBJ2-7; D is unclear. Trimming cost V 0 bases and J 3 bases, with 13 bases left between them. Germline assignment: CDR1 SGHRS and CDR2 YFSETQ. The length of the CDR3 is 15 residues. CDR3 amino acids: CASSLDEQSIYEQYF. In DNA, the CDR3 is TGCGCCAGCAGCTTGGATGAACAGTCCATCTACGAGCAGTACTTC.

This clonotype has more than one count but fewer than ten. This chain connects TRBV7-9 to TRBJ2-5; D perhaps matches TRBD2 (5 bases). The V gene's germline CDR1 is SEHNR and CDR2 FQNEAQ (reference sequence). V was clipped by 6 bases and J by 7 bases, with 15 bases between them. This CDR3 comprises 13 residues. This CDR3 reads CASRMSGRGTQYF. DNA for the CDR3: TGTGCCAGCAGAATGAGTGGGAGAGGGACCCAGTACTTC. The full variable domain, with the rest looked up from reference TRBV7-9 and TRBJ2-5, is DTGVSQNPRHKITKRGQNVTFRCDPISEHNRLYWYRQTLGQGPEFLTYFQNEAQLEKSRLLSDRFSAERPKGSFSTLEIQRTEQGDSAMYLCASRMSGRGTQYFGPGTRLLVL.